This is a list of T cell receptor beta chains from one sample in a study of cytomegalovirus exposure and HLA in healthy donors. This table comes from immunoSEQ multiplex PCR, and its TCRdb copy is limited to in-frame clones, with some not included. Of about 100,000 clones listed, 65% to 80% are singletons. Sequenced material: PBMCs. The receptors here all came from a male donor in good health and CMV-seronegative. Both conserved end residues are part of each CDR3. Each record gives: D gene, V gene, CDR3 protein. The D gene is left open where the match is weak.

D: TRBD2; V: TRBV2; CDR3: CASRHGLAGATVLYEQYF
D: TRBD1; V: TRBV9; CDR3: CASSDTTQGYEQYF